This T cell receptor beta chain was sequenced in a study of T cell changes during pregnancy in multiple sclerosis. Trimming pared 3 bases from V and 1 base from J, leaving 9 bases between. The CDR3 is 14 residues long. From germline, CDR1 is MNHEY and CDR2 SMNVEV (reference sequence). Only in-frame clones appear in the TCRdb table, and some are missing; sequencing was by immunoSEQ multiplex PCR. The sample includes 85,000 to 90,000 clones, about 93% of them seen just once. The receptor was isolated from a female donor in good health, enrolled as a control in a pregnancy study. The sample consisted of peripheral blood, taken after pregnancy. The rearrangement uses TRBV27 and TRBJ1-1, with D possibly TRBD1 on 6 matching bases. The CDR3 loop reads CASSFGTQNTEAFF. CDR3 sequence (DNA): TGTGCCAGCAGTTTTGGGACACAGAACACTGAAGCTTTCTTT.